Below are 10 T cell receptor beta chains sequenced from a single sample in a study of T-cell reconstitution after alpha-beta-depleted transplantation in children. This sample's TCRbeta library carried unique molecular identifier barcodes. TCRdb re-called the PCR reads through MiXCR, storing one row per CDR3 protein. The table records fewer than 350,000 distinct CDR3 sequences, 9.5% to 13% of them present only once. The source was PBMCs, collected before TCRalphabeta/CD19-depleted stem cell transplant. The receptors come from a boy under two years old with acute myeloid leukemia, due to receive a stem cell transplant.

This clonotype occurred many times. The chain joins TRBV6-1 to TRBJ1-1; D is possibly TRBD1 (5 bases). The CDR3 sequence is 13 residues long. V was pared by 6 bases and J by 5 bases, with 13 bases between. In germline, CDR1 is MNHNS, CDR2 SASEGT. The CDR3 reads CASRRGVGTEAFF. The CDR3 coding sequence is TGTGCCAGCAGGCGGGGGGTCGGGACTGAAGCTTTCTTT.

This clonotype was seen ten or more times. The gene calls are TRBV6-1 and TRBJ1-2; tentatively, D is TRBD1 (6 bases). The length of the CDR3 is 15 residues. Germline lookup yields CDR1 MNHNS and CDR2 SASEGT. Deletions cut 2 bases from V and 6 bases from J, with 16 bases between. DNA for the CDR3: TGTGCCAGCAGTGAATGGGCAACAGGGACCCATGGCTACACCTTC. Translating gives CASSEWATGTHGYTF.

This clonotype was observed many times. The chain employs TRBV20-1 and TRBJ2-5, with 14 bases matching TRBD2. Germline assignment: CDR1 DFQATT and CDR2 SNEGSKA (reference sequence). V was pared by 1 base and J by 3 bases, with 10 bases of the junction left unmatched. This CDR3 contains 18 residues. DNA for the CDR3: TGCAGTGCTAGAGGGGGGCTGTGGACTAGCGGGAGGAAAGAGACCCAGTACTTC. Its protein is CSARGGLWTSGRKETQYF.

This clonotype was counted at least ten times. The chain employs TRBV12-3 or TRBV12-4 and TRBJ1-4; 8 nucleotides match TRBD1. The trim removed 6 bases at V and 5 bases at J, leaving 5 bases unmatched. The CDR3 has 14 amino acids. CDR3 amino acids: CASSWTGPNEKLFF. CDR3 bases: TGTGCCAGCAGCTGGACAGGGCCAAATGAAAAACTGTTTTTT.

This clonotype was observed many times. The chain couples TRBV20-1 to TRBJ2-7, with D unresolved. Germline V gene sequence: CDR1 DFQATT, CDR2 SNEGSKA (reference sequence). The CDR3 length is 10 residues. The V and J ends lost 6 bases and 6 bases respectively, with 9 bases between them. This CDR3 reads CSAGRLEQYF. The CDR3 nucleotides read TGCAGTGCCGGTCGGCTCGAGCAGTACTTC.

This sequence joins TRBV6-5 and TRBJ2-5; 15 bases are a match to TRBD2. J was trimmed by 5 bases and V by 5 bases; bases with no gene match: 6. Germline lookup yields CDR1 MNHEY and CDR2 SVGAGI. The CDR3 is 16 residues long. CDR3 sequence (DNA): TGTGCCAGCAGTCGGGGACTAGCGGGGGGAGGGGAGACCCAGTACTTC. Translation gives CASSRGLAGGGETQYF.

The chain recombines TRBV6-5 with TRBJ2-7, with 8 bases lining up with TRBD2. Germline CDR1 reads MNHEY; CDR2 reads SVGAGI. The CDR3 length is 15 residues. V lost 2 bases and J lost 7; bases outside the gene matches: 10. CDR3 residues: CASSYPSGSDTEQYF. The CDR3, as DNA: TGTGCCAGCAGTTACCCCAGCGGGAGCGACACGGAGCAGTACTTC.

The V gene is TRBV21-1, the J gene TRBJ2-7. TRBV21-1 constitutes a pseudogene. The CDR3 spans 14 residues. CDR3 nucleotide sequence: TGTGCCAGCAGCAAAGCCGGCCACCTCTACGAGCAGTACTTC. It is translated as CASSKAGHLYEQYF.

Many counts were recorded for this clonotype. Its ends do not fully match the called genes, so a read error is possible. V gene TRBV20-1 combines with J gene TRBJ2-2; 8 positions match TRBD2. This CDR3 region has 15 residues. CDR1 and CDR2 from the germline V gene are DFQATT and SNEGSKA (reference sequence). In nucleotides, the CDR3 is TGCAGTGCTCTCTGGACGGGAGGGAACCCCGGGGAGCTGTTTTTT. Its translation: CSALWTGGNPGELFF.

In this sample, this clonotype turned up many times. The rearrangement uses TRBV5-6 and TRBJ2-5, with D perhaps matching TRBD1 or TRBD2 (6 bases each). V was shortened by 4 bases and J by 0 bases, with 19 bases between the two germline ends. This CDR3 contains 17 residues. CDR1 is SGHDT, CDR2 YYEEEE, per germline. The CDR3 is CASSTFTGARNQETQYF. The CDR3, as DNA: TGTGCCAGCAGCACGTTCACGGGGGCCAGAAACCAAGAGACCCAGTACTTC.